The T cell receptor (beta chain) under discussion was sequenced for a study of Ad26.COV2.S vaccination and SARS-CoV-2 variants. Sequencing was performed with immunoSEQ multiplex PCR; in TCRdb, only in-frame clones are kept and a portion is missing. The data show some 39,000 clones, 83% seen once. Study observations and caveats: Responses of T cells in total may have been underestimated by the TCR breadth and depth analyses. Substantial breadth in spike-specific CD8+ and CD4+ T cell responses was reportedly seen after vaccination. Breadth of non-spike TCRs did not differ between vaccinees and placebo recipients. The placebo group had lower spike-specific TCR breadth than the vaccine recipients did.

CDR1 and CDR2 from the germline V gene are LGHDT and YNNKEL (reference sequence). The CDR3 totals 13 residues. V was cut by 8 bases and J by 7 bases, with 17 bases left in between. For this clone: What it recognizes is unknown.

The chain joins TRBV3-1 (or the pseudogene TRBV3-2) to TRBJ1-2, with a possible D match to TRBD1 (6 bases). The specimen was peripheral blood, collected after recovery from COVID-19. This sequence originates from a human donor who had recovered from COVID-19. For the CDR3, the DNA is TGTGCCAGCTTTCAGAGGGGGGGGGCTGGCTACACCTTC. As protein: CASFQRGGAGYTF.